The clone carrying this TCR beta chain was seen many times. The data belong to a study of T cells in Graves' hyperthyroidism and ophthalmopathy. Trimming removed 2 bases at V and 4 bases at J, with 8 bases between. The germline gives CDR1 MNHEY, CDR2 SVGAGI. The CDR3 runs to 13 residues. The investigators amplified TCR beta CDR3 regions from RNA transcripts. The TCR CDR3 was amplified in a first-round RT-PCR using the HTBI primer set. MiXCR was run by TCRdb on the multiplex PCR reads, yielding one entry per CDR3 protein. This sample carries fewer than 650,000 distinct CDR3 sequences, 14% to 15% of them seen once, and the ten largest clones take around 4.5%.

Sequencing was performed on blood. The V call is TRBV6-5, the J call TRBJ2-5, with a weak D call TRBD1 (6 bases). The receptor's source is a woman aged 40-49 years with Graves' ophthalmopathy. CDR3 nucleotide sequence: TGTGCCAGCAGTTACGCCAGGGGAGAGACCCAGTACTTC. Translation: CASSYARGETQYF.